This TCR beta chain was sequenced for a study of metastatic and nonmetastatic thyroid tumors. Study summary: The authors compared repertoires across blood and tumor or nodule tissue from malignant and benign thyroid patients.

In this sample, this clone turned up many times. This CDR3 is built from 17 residues. The V end lost 7 bases, the J end lost 0 bases, and 19 bases lay between the germline ends. The germline CDR1 and CDR2 sequences are LNHDA and SQIVND (reference sequence). TCRdb re-processed the PCR reads through MiXCR. The table has almost 85,000 clones, around an eighth seen once. Thyroid surgery was performed in patients who had received no treatment beforehand. The TCR originated in a female donor with papillary thyroid cancer or a benign thyroid nodule (not recorded which). Some clones in this sample may be carry-over from other donors' samples. The sample comprised tumor tissue. The chain joins TRBV19 to TRBJ2-1, with D tentatively TRBD2 (5 bases). CDR3 protein: CASKREYSPASYNEQFF. The CDR3 bases are TGTGCCAGTAAACGGGAATATTCGCCAGCCTCCTACAATGAGCAGTTCTTC.